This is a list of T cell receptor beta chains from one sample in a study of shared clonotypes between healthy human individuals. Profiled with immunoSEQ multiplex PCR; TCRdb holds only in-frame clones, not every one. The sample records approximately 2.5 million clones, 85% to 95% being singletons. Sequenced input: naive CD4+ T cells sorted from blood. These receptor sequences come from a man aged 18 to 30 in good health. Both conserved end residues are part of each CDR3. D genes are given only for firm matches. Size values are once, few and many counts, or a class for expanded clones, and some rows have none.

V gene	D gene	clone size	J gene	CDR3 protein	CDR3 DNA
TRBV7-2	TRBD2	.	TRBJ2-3	CASSSEAGGADTQYF	TGTGCCAGCAGCTCCGAAGCGGGAGGAGCAGATACGCAGTATTTT
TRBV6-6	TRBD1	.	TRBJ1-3	CASSYSSRGSGNTIYF	TGTGCCAGCAGTTACTCGTCCAGGGGGTCTGGAAACACCATATATTTT
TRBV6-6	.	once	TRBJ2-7	CASSYSNDEQYF	TGTGCCAGCAGTTACTCGAACGACGAGCAGTACTTC
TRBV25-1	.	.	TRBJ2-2	CASRPTENTGELFF	TGTGCCAGCAGACCGACAGAGAACACCGGGGAGCTGTTTTTT
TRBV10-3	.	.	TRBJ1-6	CAISENGLGGNSPLHF	TGTGCCATCAGTGAGAACGGCCTTGGGGGAAACTCACCCCTCCACTTT
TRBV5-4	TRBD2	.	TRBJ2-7	CASSKGLAGPYEQYF	TGTGCCAGCAGCAAAGGACTAGCGGGGCCTTACGAGCAGTACTTC
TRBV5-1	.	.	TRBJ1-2	CASSLTAQGSYGYTF	TGCGCCAGCAGCTTGACAGCCCAAGGGAGCTATGGCTACACCTTC
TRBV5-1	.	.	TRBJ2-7	CASSLGHGYEQYF	TGCGCCAGCAGCTTAGGGCACGGCTACGAGCAGTACTTC
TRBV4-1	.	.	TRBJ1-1	CASSQDATLPRTEAFF	TGCGCCAGCAGCCAAGATGCTACTCTCCCTCGAACTGAAGCTTTCTTT
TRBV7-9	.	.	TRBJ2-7	CASSFELSYEQYF	TGTGCCAGCAGCTTTGAACTTTCCTACGAGCAGTACTTC
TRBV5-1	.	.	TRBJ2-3	CASSQGFSPDTQYF	TGCGCCAGCAGCCAGGGCTTTTCTCCTGATACGCAGTATTTT
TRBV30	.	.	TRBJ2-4	CAWKAGLAKNIQYF	TGTGCCTGGAAGGCAGGGTTAGCCAAAAACATTCAGTACTTC
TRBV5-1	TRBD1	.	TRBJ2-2	CASSADRAGTGELFF	TGCGCCAGCAGCGCAGACAGGGCAGGCACCGGGGAGCTGTTTTTT
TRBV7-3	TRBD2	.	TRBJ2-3	CASSRLAGPTTDTQYF	TGTGCCAGCAGCCGGCTAGCGGGGCCTACCACAGATACGCAGTATTTT
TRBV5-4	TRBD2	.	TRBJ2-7	CASSPGGQSSYEQYF	TGTGCCAGCAGCCCGGGAGGGCAGAGCTCCTACGAGCAGTACTTC
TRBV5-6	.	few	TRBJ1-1	CASSLSRTGKAFF	TGTGCCAGCAGCTTGTCCCGAACAGGGAAAGCTTTCTTT
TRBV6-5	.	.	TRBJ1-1	CASSRWRAGTEAFF	TGTGCCAGCAGCCGCTGGAGGGCTGGGACTGAAGCTTTCTTT
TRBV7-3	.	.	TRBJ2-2	CASSLLANTGELFF	TGTGCCAGCAGCTTGCTCGCGAACACCGGGGAGCTGTTTTTT
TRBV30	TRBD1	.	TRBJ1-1	CAWAGTGNSEAFF	TGTGCCTGGGCCGGGACAGGGAACTCTGAAGCTTTCTTT
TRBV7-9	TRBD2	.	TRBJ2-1	CASSATSVYNEQFF	TGTGCCAGCAGCGCGACTAGCGTCTACAATGAGCAGTTCTTC
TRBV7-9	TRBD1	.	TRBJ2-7	CASSLALEGGERNF	TGTGCCAGCAGCTTAGCGTTGGAAGGGGGCGAGCGGAACTTC
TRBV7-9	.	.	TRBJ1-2	CASTISRVGYGYTF	TGTGCCAGCACCATAAGCAGGGTTGGCTATGGCTACACCTTC
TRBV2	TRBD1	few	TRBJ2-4	CASSNTGENIQYF	TGTGCCAGCAGTAACACAGGGGAAAACATTCAGTACTTC
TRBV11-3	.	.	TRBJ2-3	CASSSPGSSTDTQYF	TGTGCCAGCAGCTCCCCGGGTTCTAGCACAGATACGCAGTATTTT
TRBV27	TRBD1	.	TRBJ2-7	CASRGRTGSYEQYF	TGTGCCAGCAGAGGCAGGACAGGGTCCTACGAGCAGTACTTC
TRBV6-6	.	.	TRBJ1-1	CASSRDRRNTEAFF	TGTGCCAGCAGCCGAGACAGGCGGAACACTGAAGCTTTCTTT
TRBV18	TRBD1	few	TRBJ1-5	CASSPRGQLSNQPQHF	TGTGCCAGCTCACCCCGGGGACAGCTTAGCAATCAGCCCCAGCATTTT
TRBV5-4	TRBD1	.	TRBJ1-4	CASSRTGDEKLFF	TGTGCCAGCAGCCGGACAGGGGATGAAAAACTGTTTTTT
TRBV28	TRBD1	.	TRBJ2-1	CASSSTGGADNEQFF	TGTGCCAGCAGTTCAACAGGGGGCGCTGACAATGAGCAGTTCTTC
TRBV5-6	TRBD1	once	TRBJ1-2	CASSSGTATIYGYTF	TGTGCCAGCAGCTCGGGGACAGCAACTATCTATGGCTACACCTTC
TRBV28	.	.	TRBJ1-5	CASSPSDGQPQHF	TGTGCCAGCAGCCCGAGTGACGGTCAGCCCCAGCATTTT
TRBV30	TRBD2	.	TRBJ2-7	CAWRGLAGGPPYEQYF	TGTGCCTGGAGAGGCCTAGCGGGAGGGCCTCCTTACGAGCAGTACTTC
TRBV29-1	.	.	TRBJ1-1	CSVSDGMNTEAFF	TGCAGCGTGTCGGACGGAATGAACACTGAAGCTTTCTTT
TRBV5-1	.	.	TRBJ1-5	CASSLGGGSPQHF	TGCGCCAGCAGCTTGGGTGGGGGATCCCCCCAGCATTTT
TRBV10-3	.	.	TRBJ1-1	CAISESWGRRNTEAFF	TGTGCCATCAGTGAGTCCTGGGGGCGGAGGAACACTGAAGCTTTCTTT
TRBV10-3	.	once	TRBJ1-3	CATNREPFSGNTIYF	TGTGCCACTAACAGGGAGCCATTCTCTGGAAACACCATATATTTT
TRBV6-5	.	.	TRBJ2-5	CASRSVGETQYF	TGTGCCAGCAGATCCGTAGGGGAGACCCAGTACTTC
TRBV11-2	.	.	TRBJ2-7	CASSPVIAASYEQYF	TGTGCCAGCAGCCCAGTTATAGCGGCCTCCTACGAGCAGTACTTC
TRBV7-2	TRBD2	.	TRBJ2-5	CASSLGLAGGQETQYF	TGTGCCAGCAGCTTGGGACTAGCGGGAGGGCAAGAGACCCAGTACTTC
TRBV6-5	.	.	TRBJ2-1	CASSYSGRAYNEQFF	TGTGCCAGCAGTTACTCCGGCAGGGCCTACAATGAGCAGTTCTTC
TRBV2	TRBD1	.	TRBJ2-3	CAERPGGVADTQYF	TGTGCCGAACGCCCAGGGGGAGTCGCAGATACGCAGTATTTT
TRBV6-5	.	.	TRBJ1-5	CASSERQGYQPQHF	TGTGCCAGCAGTGAACGTCAGGGGTATCAGCCCCAGCATTTT
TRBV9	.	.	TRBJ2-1	CASSSGLDLSYNEQFF	TGTGCCAGCAGCTCCGGCCTAGATCTGTCCTACAATGAGCAGTTCTTC
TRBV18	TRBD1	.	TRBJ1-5	CASSLRQGERPQHF	TGTGCCAGCTCACTACGACAGGGGGAGAGGCCCCAGCATTTT
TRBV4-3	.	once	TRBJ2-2	CASSQDGGGELFF	TGCGCCAGCAGCCAAGACGGGGGTGGGGAGCTGTTTTTT
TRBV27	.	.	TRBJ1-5	CASSRRSGAGDNQPQHF	TGTGCCAGCAGCCGGCGGTCAGGGGCTGGGGACAATCAGCCCCAGCATTTT
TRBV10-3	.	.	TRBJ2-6	CAISESEVSGANVLTF	TGTGCCATCAGTGAGTCGGAAGTCTCTGGGGCCAACGTCCTGACTTTC
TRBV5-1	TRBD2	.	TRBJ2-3	CASSLAAPGLGTASYPDF	TGCGCCAGCAGCTTGGCCGCTCCGGGACTAGGAACTGCCTCTTACCCGGATTTT
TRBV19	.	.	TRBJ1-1	CASSREGPGTEAFF	TGTGCCAGTAGTCGGGAGGGGCCAGGGACTGAAGCTTTCTTT